The present entry profiles one T cell receptor (beta chain) with its context. Its specific antigen is unknown. Its ends do not fully match the called genes, so a read error is possible. This entry is derived from a study of T cells in Graves' hyperthyroidism and ophthalmopathy (dated by TCRdb to between 2018 and 2021). Turning to the overall study: TCR V-J signatures able to tell the groups apart were searched for in a discovery cohort of about a hundred patients, of whom approximately 40 had Graves' ophthalmopathy and around 58 had stable Graves' hyperthyroidism. In more than 5 Graves' hyperthyroidism patients, the study also compared T-cell repertoires from thyroid tissue with T-cell repertoires from blood. TCR Vbeta CDR3 sequencing of 140 or so peripheral blood samples (about 45 ophthalmopathy, approximately 80 hyperthyroidism and about 17 progressor patients) is reported in the paper. An independent validation cohort of about 19 hyperthyroidism patients and about 16 patients who later progressed to ophthalmopathy tested prospective prediction of ophthalmopathy. The roughly 94 discovery patients were randomly divided into training and test sets at a 7:3 ratio. Following sampling, methimazole starting at 30 mg daily was given to hyperthyroidism patients, and high-dose intravenous methylprednisolone was given to ophthalmopathy patients.

Based on the germline V gene, the CDR1 and CDR2 sequences are ENHRY and SYGVKD. The CDR3 runs 16 residues from the cysteine to the phenylalanine. Only the CDR3 DNA is retained, 48 bases long and in frame from the first base. Results and caveats for the whole study, not just this receptor: Most expanded thyroid clonotypes (frequency above 0.001) were also found in blood, which suggests that blood repertoires may mirror thyroid immune responses. No statistical method was used to set the sample size in advance, and investigators knew the group allocation. A 13 V-J signature model separated ophthalmopathy from stable hyperthyroidism, with over 85% sensitivity and about 81% specificity in cross-validation and 80%/75% in testing. During validation, the model predicted progression to ophthalmopathy a median of approximately 6 months ahead of onset, with approximately 70% sensitivity and around 72% specificity.

Amplification of TCR beta CDR3 regions was carried out from RNA transcripts. The first round of RT-PCR for the TCR CDR3 was performed with the HTBI primer set and the Qiagen OneStep RT-PCR kit. Libraries were constructed in a second round of multiplex PCR, after which size selection and purification were carried out. Sequencing of the libraries was done on an Illumina HiSeq2000 using paired-end 100 bp reads. For the original study's pipeline: SOAPnuke was used to process the raw data, with reads discarded if the reads contained adapters or uncalled bases, had a mean Phred below 15, or lacked an exact constant-primer or identifier match. High-quality paired reads were merged using COPE v1.2.5, and each unique nucleotide sequence was defined as a clonotype. Clonotypes were aligned to IMGT TRBV, TRBD and TRBJ reference segments using MiTCR v1.1. Analysis was restricted to V-J combinations with a frequency above 0.0001, which covered about 99% of repertoires. A TCS score was defined as the ratio of F50 (clonal expansion) to E x V (chaos), with BLOSUM62-based TCRdist applied between CDR3 peptides within each V-J. Welch's t-statistics and random forest reduced 500 to 650 V-J features to around 14, which were used in a naive Bayes classifier (R e1071). The similarity between thyroid and blood repertoires was quantified using the Morisita-Horn index. Using fastp at Q25 and MiXCR, TCRdb reprocessed the public reads and kept productive beta chains. Each record represents a unique CDR3 protein, reported with the most common genes and DNA among its rows. These V and J calls are TCRdb output, not the study's own analysis. Here the sample has 540,000 or so distinct CDR3 sequences; roughly 46% occur a single time. The top ten constitute 19% of the sample.

Exclusion was applied to patients with uncontrolled infections, other autoimmune diseases, pregnancy or lactation. Diagnoses were established on the basis of clinical symptoms, serum thyroxine and TRAb, thyroid ultrasound, and orbital computed tomography. Total RNA was extracted using Trizol reagent, and RNA quality was assessed on an Agilent 2100 Bioanalyzer. Sequencing used peripheral blood or thyroid tissue (not recorded which). The sequence was obtained from an adult woman with Graves' disease, either hyperthyroidism or ophthalmopathy (not recorded which). The chain is encoded by TRBV10-3 joined to TRBJ2-5; the central 9 bases match TRBD2. CDR3 sequence: CASSLLVAGEDVTQYF. Here is the DNA: TGTGCCAGCAGTCTCCTGGTAGCGGGAGAAGACGTGACCCAGTACTTC.